The 24 T cell receptor beta chains below all came from one sample that was sequenced in a study of shared clonotypes between healthy human individuals (dated by TCRdb to the early 2020s). Library preparation employed the immunoSEQ multiplex PCR assay. The table was pulled from immuneACCESS by TCRdb, which kept in-frame rearrangements only. Such tables lose some clones; where checked, under half of the loss comes from unresolved V genes, and the rest has no known cause. For this sample there are 950,000 to 1,100,000 clones; under 80% appear just once. The ten largest make up approximately 1.5% of the sample. The sequenced sample consisted of memory CD4+ T cells sorted from blood. Taken with the paper, the label for cell subset or site translates to: CD45RA-negative fraction. The receptors were gathered from a man younger than 30 in good health.

This chain connects TRBV7-9 to TRBJ1-6, with TRBD1 matching 8 bases. CDR1 is SEHNR and CDR2 is FQNEAQ in the germline V gene (reference sequence). The CDR3 contains 14 residues. V lost 5 bases to trimming and J lost 8 bases; unmatched junction nucleotides: 5. As DNA, the CDR3 is TGTGCCAGCAGCCGGGACAGGTTGGATTCACCCCTCCACTTT. Translated, it gives CASSRDRLDSPLHF.

This chain connects TRBV18 to TRBJ1-1; D may be TRBD1 (6 bases). CDR1 is KGHSH, CDR2 LQKENI, per germline. The ends were cut back, 3 bases at V and 6 bases at J, with 17 bases in the middle. The CDR3 length is 15 residues. CDR3 nucleotides: TGTGCCAGCTCACCCAGCACAGGGCGATTCTCTGAAGCTTTCTTT. It codes for CASSPSTGRFSEAFF.

The chain is built from TRBV5-4 and TRBJ1-2, with TRBD1 matching over 10 bases. The trim removed 4 bases at V and 8 bases at J, leaving 11 bases unmatched. This CDR3 comprises 15 residues. CDR1 is SGHNT and CDR2 is YYREEE in the germline V gene (reference sequence). Written as DNA, the CDR3 is TGTGCCAGCAGCCCGATGGGGACAGGGGCGGGGGGCTACACCTTC. Its protein is CASSPMGTGAGGYTF.

This clone was seen once. The rearrangement links TRBV7-9 to TRBJ1-2; 9 nucleotides match TRBD1. V was pared by 5 bases and J by 2 bases, with 3 bases of the junction left unmatched. Germline-derived CDR1 and CDR2 are SEHNR and FQNEAQ (reference sequence). This CDR3 is 14 amino acids long. CDR3 sequence: CASSLTGGNYGYTF. CDR3 bases: TGTGCCAGCAGCCTGACAGGGGGAAACTATGGCTACACCTTC.

The chain joins TRBV6-1 to TRBJ1-1, with 8 positions matching TRBD1. The CDR3 spans 16 residues. Unmatched junction bases numbered 10, after V lost 2 bases and J lost 5 bases. Germline values: CDR1 MNHNS, CDR2 SASEGT. As DNA, the CDR3 is TGTGCCAGCAGTGAAAGCGGGACAGGCGCAAGGACTGAAGCTTTCTTT. This encodes CASSESGTGARTEAFF.

The chain employs TRBV7-2 and TRBJ1-6; D unresolved. CDR1 is SGHTA and CDR2 is FQGNSA in the germline V gene. CDR3 size: 15 residues. Trimming pared 5 bases from V and 5 bases from J, leaving 13 bases between. The CDR3 spells CASSLQSGDNSPLHF. The DNA for the CDR3 is TGTGCCAGCAGCCTACAATCCGGCGATAATTCACCCCTCCACTTT.

Worth noting for this clone: Other DNA sequences from this sample encode an identical CDR3 as well. V and J are TRBV6-5 and TRBJ1-5; D possibly corresponds to TRBD1 (5 bases). Germline lookup yields CDR1 MNHEY and CDR2 SVGAGI. CDR3 size: 15 residues. Trimming stripped 2 bases from V and 1 base from J, with 9 bases between. The CDR3 reads CASSYGAGSNQPQHF. In nucleotides, the CDR3 is TGTGCCAGCAGTTACGGAGCAGGGAGCAATCAGCCCCAGCATTTT.

The chain couples TRBV19 to TRBJ1-6; D is undetermined. CDR3 length: 15 amino acids. Trimming stripped 3 bases from V and 8 bases from J, with 14 bases between. Germline V gives CDR1 LNHDA, CDR2 SQIVND (reference sequence). CDR3 protein: CASSIGEGVDSPLHF. In DNA, the CDR3 is TGTGCCAGTAGTATTGGGGAGGGCGTCGATTCACCCCTCCACTTT.

The gene calls are TRBV30 and TRBJ1-2; D gene uncertain. V lost 6 bases and J 2 bases, leaving 19 bases between the germline ends. The length of the CDR3 is 15 residues. Germline values: CDR1 GTSNPN, CDR2 SVGIG (reference sequence). CDR3: CACDYLLVGNYGYTF. The CDR3 nucleotides read TGTGCCTGCGATTACTTGTTGGTGGGCAACTATGGCTACACCTTC.

V gene TRBV4-2 combines with J gene TRBJ1-6; D possibly corresponds to TRBD1 (6 bases). CDR1 is LGHNA, CDR2 YNFKEQ, per germline. CDR3 length: 17 residues. V shed 2 bases and J shed 5 bases, with 16 bases lying between them. CDR3 in DNA: TGTGCCAGCAGCCAACCCGGGGGCAGGTCCGATAATTCACCCCTCCACTTT. Protein: CASSQPGGRSDNSPLHF.

There are a few counts of this clone. The V gene is TRBV10-3, the J gene TRBJ1-2; D remains unclear. Trimming removed 4 bases from V and 10 bases from J, with 16 bases in between. The CDR3 sequence is 13 residues long. CDR1 ENHRY and CDR2 SYGVKD come from the germline V gene. This chain's CDR3 is CAISGGRQTPYTF. CDR3 nucleotides: TGTGCCATCAGTGGAGGGAGACAAACCCCCTACACCTTC.

V and J are TRBV4-1 and TRBJ2-7; D is ambiguous. Trimming took off 0 bases at V and 0 bases at J, with 12 bases between the two ends. The CDR3 is made up of 16 amino acids. The germline CDR1 and CDR2 sequences are MGHRA and YSYEKL. CDR3 in amino acids: CASSQDRNGYSYEQYF. The CDR3, as DNA: TGCGCCAGCAGCCAAGATCGGAACGGTTACTCCTACGAGCAGTACTTC.

The gene calls are TRBV18 and TRBJ2-7, with TRBD1 matching 12 bases. The CDR3 has 15 residues. Germline-derived CDR1 and CDR2 are KGHSH and LQKENI. The junction had 5 bases not matched to a gene; V was cut back by 2 bases and J by 6 bases. CDR3 in DNA: TGTGCCAGCTCACCAGTTGGGACAGGGGGCAGCGAGCAGTACTTC. Translating it yields CASSPVGTGGSEQYF.

This clone occurred many times. CDR3 in DNA: TGCGCCAGCAGCTTCGGCGGGGGGGCGCAGGATTCACCCCTCCACTTT. Amino acids: CASSFGGGAQDSPLHF. The chain employs TRBV5-1 and TRBJ1-6; possible D gene TRBD1, 6 bases. Germline CDR1 reads SGHRS; CDR2 reads YFSETQ. The CDR3 runs to 16 residues. Trimming took 2 bases from V and 8 from J, leaving 17 bases between them.

In its sample, this clone was seen once. This chain uses TRBV14 with TRBJ2-7, with 7 bases lining up with TRBD2. CDR3 length: 16 amino acids. Germline V lookup: CDR1 SGHDN, CDR2 FVKESK. The trim removed 2 bases at V and 0 bases at J, leaving 7 bases unmatched. The CDR3 region is CASSQRSGLGSYEQYF. The CDR3 DNA follows: TGTGCCAGCAGCCAAAGGTCCGGACTAGGCTCCTACGAGCAGTACTTC.

The chain carries TRBV5-5 and TRBJ2-5, with 7 nucleotides matching TRBD1. The CDR3 extends over 13 amino acids. CDR1 is SGHKS, CDR2 YYEKEE, per germline (reference sequence). V lost 3 bases and J lost 4; bases outside the gene matches: 3. CDR3 sequence: CASSSQGTETQYF. The DNA for the CDR3 is TGTGCCAGCAGCTCACAGGGGACAGAGACCCAGTACTTC.

This chain joins TRBV5-1 and TRBJ2-1; tentative D call: TRBD2 (6 bases). This CDR3 has 15 amino acids. V lost 0 bases and J lost 12, with 19 bases in between. Germline V gives CDR1 SGHRS, CDR2 YFSETQ. This CDR3 is CASSLASVREGGQFF. The CDR3 DNA follows: TGCGCCAGCAGCTTGGCCTCGGTGCGGGAAGGAGGGCAGTTCTTC.

This clone showed up just a few times. The rearrangement uses TRBV27 and TRBJ2-7; tentatively, D is TRBD1 (6 bases). CDR3 length: 14 amino acids. The V gene lost 1 base and the J gene lost 6 bases, with 13 bases spanning the gap. CDR1 MNHEY and CDR2 SMNVEV come from the germline V gene (reference sequence). CDR3 nucleotide sequence: TGTGCCAGCAGTTTATTCAGGGAAGGGGGCGAGCAGTACTTC. Encoded protein: CASSLFREGGEQYF.

The rearrangement joins TRBV11-2 to TRBJ2-7; TRBD2 matches 8 bases. Losses at the gene ends were 2 bases for V and 0 bases for J; bases not matched to a gene: 3. The germline V gene encodes CDR1 SGHAT and CDR2 FQNNGV. This CDR3 is 15 amino acids long. The CDR3 is CASSLKAGDSYEQYF. In DNA, the CDR3 is TGTGCCAGCAGCTTAAAAGCGGGGGACTCCTACGAGCAGTACTTC. The full variable domain, rest sourced from reference TRBV11-2 and TRBJ2-7, is EAGVAQSPRYKIIEKRQSVAFWCNPISGHATLYWYQQILGQGPKLLIQFQNNGVVDDSQLPKDRFSAERLKGVDSTLKIQPAKLEDSAVYLCASSLKAGDSYEQYFGPGTRLTVT.

The rearrangement links TRBV18 to TRBJ1-4, with D hard to call. The CDR3 is made up of 15 amino acids. CDR1 KGHSH and CDR2 LQKENI come from the germline V gene. Between the trimmed V and J ends, which lost 6 bases and 8 bases, there was a span of 19 bases. The CDR3 DNA is TGTGCCAGCTCCCCCCCCGGGCGGACCAGCGAAAAACTGTTTTTT. Amino acid sequence: CASSPPGRTSEKLFF.

CDR3 bases: TGTGCCAGCAGCTTGTGGGCTAGCGGGGCCACAGATACGCAGTATTTT. It encodes CASSLWASGATDTQYF. The chain is built from TRBV11-2 and TRBJ2-3; 9 bases line up with TRBD2. Germline values: CDR1 SGHAT, CDR2 FQNNGV. The ends lost 3 bases at V and 2 bases at J; junction bases unmatched: 6. This CDR3 is built from 16 residues.

This clone turned up a few times. V usage is TRBV2 and J usage is TRBJ1-2, with D possibly being TRBD1 (5 bases). Germline loops: CDR1 SNHLY, CDR2 FYNNEI. The CDR3 totals 15 residues. Trimming cost V 2 bases and J 3 bases, with 13 bases left between them. The chain's CDR3 is CASSETQGAHYGYTF. CDR3 DNA: TGTGCCAGCAGTGAAACCCAGGGAGCGCACTATGGCTACACCTTC. The full variable domain, with the rest looked up from reference TRBV2 and TRBJ1-2, is EPEVTQTPSHQVTQMGQEVILRCVPISNHLYFYWYRQILGQKVEFLVSFYNNEISEKSEIFDDQFSVERPDGSNFTLKIRSTKLEDSAMYFCASSETQGAHYGYTFGSGTRLTVV.

This clone was seen a handful of times. V usage is TRBV7-2 and J usage is TRBJ1-5; D remains unclear. V was cut by 5 bases and J by 4 bases, with 12 bases left in between. Per the germline V gene, CDR1 is SGHTA and CDR2 is FQGNSA. CDR3 length: 14 residues. CDR3 protein: CASSRHGINQPQHF. The CDR3 DNA sequence: TGTGCCAGCAGCCGGCACGGGATTAATCAGCCCCAGCATTTT.

This clone turned up a few times. V gene TRBV7-9 combines with J gene TRBJ1-1, with 8 bases matching TRBD1. The CDR3 has 15 residues. The germline gives CDR1 SEHNR, CDR2 FQNEAQ (reference sequence). Trimming cost V 5 bases and J 8 bases; bases outside gene matches: 13. Written as DNA, the CDR3 is TGTGCCAGCAGCCCCGGAGATCCGGACAGGGTGGAAGCTTTCTTT. Its protein is CASSPGDPDRVEAFF.